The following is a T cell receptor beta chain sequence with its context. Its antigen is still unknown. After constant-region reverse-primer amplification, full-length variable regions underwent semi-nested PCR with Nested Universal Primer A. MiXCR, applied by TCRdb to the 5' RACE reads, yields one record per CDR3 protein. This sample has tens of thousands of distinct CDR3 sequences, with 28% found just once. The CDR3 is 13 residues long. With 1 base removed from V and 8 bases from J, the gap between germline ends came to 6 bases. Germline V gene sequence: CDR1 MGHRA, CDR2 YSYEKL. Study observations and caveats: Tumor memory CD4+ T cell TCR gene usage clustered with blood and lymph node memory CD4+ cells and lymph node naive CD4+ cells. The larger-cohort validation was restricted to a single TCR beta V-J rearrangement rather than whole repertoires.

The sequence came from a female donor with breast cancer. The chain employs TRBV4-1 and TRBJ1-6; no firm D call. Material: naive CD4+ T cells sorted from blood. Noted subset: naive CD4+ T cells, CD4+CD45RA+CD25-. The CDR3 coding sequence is TGCGCCAGCAGCCAAGCCGGGGATTCACCCCTCCACTTT. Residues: CASSQAGDSPLHF.